The 24 T cell receptor beta chains presented below share a single source sample, sequenced in a study of glioma-infiltrating T cells. TCR alpha and beta CDR3 regions were amplified from RNA using iRepertoire nested multiplex PCR. TCRdb analysed the multiplex PCR reads with MiXCR anew, one entry per CDR3 protein. The data show about 140,000 distinct CDR3 sequences, with approximately 39% seen just once and over 15% held by the top ten. The material sequenced was glioma tissue, nonneoplastic brain tissue, or PBMCs (not recorded which). The source of these receptors is a human donor with low-grade glioma or glioblastoma, undergoing nonglioma brain surgery, or in good health (not recorded which).

The table lists this clonotype with a few counts. The rearrangement uses TRBV7-2 and TRBJ2-3, with unresolved D. The CDR3 spans 13 residues. Per germline, CDR1 SGHTA and CDR2 FQGNSA. V dropped 3 bases and J dropped 3 bases, with 7 bases sitting between them. The CDR3 DNA sequence: TGTGCCAGCAGCTTGAGAATTACAGATACGCAGTATTTT. Its protein product is CASSLRITDTQYF.

The CDR3, as DNA: TGTGCCAGCAGCTTCGAGGATAATCAGCCCCAGCATTTT. Amino acid sequence: CASSFEDNQPQHF. V gene TRBV7-2 combines with J gene TRBJ1-5; D gene unclear. Germline V CDR1 and CDR2: SGHTA, FQGNSA. The CDR3 runs 13 residues. Trimming cost V 3 bases and J 4 bases, with 7 bases left between them. Filled out from reference TRBV7-2 and TRBJ1-5, the complete variable domain reads GAGVSQSPSNKVTEKGKDVELRCDPISGHTALYWYRQSLGQGLEFLIYFQGNSAPDKSGLPSDRFSAERTGGSVSTLTIQRTQQEDSAVYLCASSFEDNQPQHFGDGTRLSIL.

This chain uses TRBV5-1 with TRBJ1-6, with a tentative D call TRBD1 (5 bases). With 0 bases removed from V and 6 bases from J, the gap between germline ends came to 13 bases. Germline V gene sequence: CDR1 SGHRS, CDR2 YFSETQ. This CDR3 is built from 16 residues. The CDR3 DNA is TGCGCCAGCAGCTTGGATCCGGGACGGAGTAATTCACCCCTCCACTTT. Translation: CASSLDPGRSNSPLHF.

The CDR3 DNA reads as TGTGCCAGCAGTTCGCCGGGACAGCCCTCCTACGAGCAGTACTTC. Translated: CASSSPGQPSYEQYF. The genes are TRBV28 and TRBJ2-7, with TRBD1 matching over 7 bases. The V gene end was trimmed by 4 bases and the J gene end by 0 bases; junction bases not matched to a gene: 6. This CDR3 comprises 15 residues. Germline CDR1 and CDR2: MDHEN and SYDVKM.

On this clonotype: A single base separates this from a much larger clone, so it may be a read error. The V gene is TRBV2, the J gene TRBJ2-5; D is undetermined. CDR3 length: 12 residues. Germline assignment: CDR1 SNHLY and CDR2 FYNNEI. Here the CDR3 reads CASTPETETKYF. The CDR3 coding sequence is TGTGCCAGCACCCCTGAAACGGAGACCAAGTACTTC.

This clonotype has just one count. An end of the junction does not agree with germline; a read error may underlie this. The chain recombines TRBV3-1 with TRBJ2-3; D is ambiguous. Germline-derived CDR1 and CDR2 are LGHDT and YNNKEL (reference sequence). The CDR3 is 13 amino acids. The chain's CDR3 is CASSYSRADTKYF. As DNA, the CDR3 is TGTGCCAGCAGCTACTCTAGAGCAGATACGAAGTATTTT.

This clonotype occurred once. This rearrangement joins TRBV6-5 to TRBJ2-1, with 9 bases lining up with TRBD2. Germline V gene data show CDR1 as MNHEY and CDR2 as SVGAGI. This CDR3 is built from 13 residues. The V segment lost 5 bases and the J segment 10 bases; nucleotides outside the gene matches: 6. The CDR3 is CASSVLAGLEQFF. The CDR3 DNA follows: TGTGCCAGCAGTGTTCTAGCGGGGTTGGAGCAGTTCTTC.

The V gene is TRBV3-1, the J gene TRBJ2-1; D not resolved. V lost 5 bases and J 12 bases, leaving 17 bases between the germline ends. Per the germline V gene, CDR1 is LGHDT and CDR2 is YNNKEL (reference sequence). CDR3 length equals 13 residues. The CDR3, as DNA: TGTGCCAGCAGCTACACATCTAATCTGCGGCAGTTCTTC. This encodes CASSYTSNLRQFF.

This clonotype was found a few times. The genes are TRBV28 and TRBJ2-1; D ambiguous. Germline V lookup: CDR1 MDHEN, CDR2 SYDVKM. CDR3 size: 14 residues. V lost 2 bases and J lost 2, with 7 bases in between. The DNA of the CDR3 is TGTGCCAGCAGTTTAACGGTAGCCTACAATGAGCAGTTCTTC. As protein: CASSLTVAYNEQFF.

The chain couples TRBV14 to TRBJ2-1; possibly TRBD2 for D (6 bases). Trimming stripped 3 bases from V and 2 bases from J, with 11 bases between. Per the germline V gene, CDR1 is SGHDN and CDR2 is FVKESK. This CDR3 is 15 amino acids long. The CDR3 here is CASSHSAGPYNEQFF. CDR3 nucleotides: TGTGCCAGCAGCCACTCCGCGGGGCCCTACAATGAGCAGTTCTTC.

This clonotype occurred a few times. The chain links TRBV10-3 to TRBJ2-1; D could derive from TRBD1 or TRBD2 (5 bases each). The CDR3 contains 12 residues. Trimming left V 8 bases short and J 8 bases short, with 13 bases between. Germline-derived CDR1 and CDR2 are ENHRY and SYGVKD. This CDR3 reads CAIAGGADEQFF. CDR3 DNA sequence: TGTGCCATCGCGGGTGGGGCGGATGAGCAGTTCTTC.

In this sample, this clonotype turned up a few times. The rearrangement links TRBV10-3 to TRBJ1-1; D may be TRBD1 (6 bases). Trimming took off 10 bases at V and 0 bases at J, with 12 bases between the two ends. Germline CDR1 ENHRY, CDR2 SYGVKD. The CDR3 runs to 13 residues. The CDR3 coding sequence is TGTGCCAGCCAGGGGATCATGAACACTGAAGCTTTCTTT. This translates into CASQGIMNTEAFF.

The chain carries TRBV27 and TRBJ1-1; no definite D call. The CDR3 covers 12 residues. V lost 6 bases, J lost 0 bases, and 5 bases lay in between. The germline V gene encodes CDR1 MNHEY and CDR2 SMNVEV (reference sequence). The CDR3 protein is CASRRLNTEAFF. The CDR3 DNA reads TGTGCCAGCAGACGATTGAACACTGAAGCTTTCTTT.

J is TRBJ2-1 and V is TRBV6-1, with 8 bases identical to TRBD2. V shed 6 bases and J 6 bases; nucleotides not matched to a gene: 13. This CDR3 has 16 residues. The germline V gene has CDR1 MNHNS and CDR2 SASEGT. CDR3 in amino acids: CASSRTVAGPGNEQFF. The DNA for the CDR3 is TGTGCCAGCAGCCGTACGGTAGCGGGGCCAGGCAATGAGCAGTTCTTC.

In the case of this clonotype: The CDR3 does not close with the conserved phenylalanine or tryptophan, likely indicating a read error. V gene TRBV20-1 combines with J gene TRBJ1-6; D is perhaps TRBD1 (6 bases). The germline gives CDR1 DFQATT, CDR2 SNEGSKA (reference sequence). V lost 6 bases and J lost 5, with 20 bases in between. The CDR3 covers 16 residues. This chain's CDR3 is CSAPGRAGANNSPLHY. CDR3 nucleotides: TGCAGTGCGCCCGGTCGGGCAGGGGCAAATAATTCACCCCTCCACTAT.

This clonotype was found many times. The chain carries TRBV29-1 and TRBJ1-2; D gene ambiguous. The V gene lost 6 bases and the J gene lost 4 bases, with 6 bases spanning the gap. The CDR3 sequence is 10 residues long. Germline V gene lookup returns CDR1 SQVTM and CDR2 ANQGSEA. The CDR3 nucleotides read TGCAGCGTCTATGCCTATGGCTACACCTTC. It translates to CSVYAYGYTF.

The chain carries TRBV7-2 and TRBJ2-7; 13 nucleotides agree with TRBD2. The CDR3 runs to 18 residues. The V gene end was trimmed by 1 base and the J gene end by 2 bases; junction bases not matched to a gene: 8. The germline gives CDR1 SGHTA, CDR2 FQGNSA. The CDR3 loop is CASSLERTSGSSTYEQYF. The CDR3 DNA follows: TGTGCCAGCAGCTTAGAACGGACTAGCGGGAGTAGCACCTACGAGCAGTACTTC.

This clonotype was found many times. The gene calls are TRBV15 and TRBJ2-1; TRBD2 agrees at 10 bases. J gave up 0 bases and V 0 bases, and 5 bases lay outside the gene matches. The CDR3 totals 18 residues. Germline loops: CDR1 LNHNV, CDR2 YYDKDF (reference sequence). CDR3 nucleotides: TGTGCCACCAGCAGAGAAGCGGGGGGGTCAAGCTCCTACAATGAGCAGTTCTTC. Protein product: CATSREAGGSSSYNEQFF.

This chain uses TRBV25-1 with TRBJ1-2; no clear D gene. Germline CDR1 reads MGHDK; CDR2 reads SYGVNS. Trimming removed 6 bases at V and 6 bases at J, with 14 bases between. The CDR3 length is 13 residues. The CDR3 nucleotides are TGTGCCAGCAGCCCCGGCCAGACCGATGGCTACACCTTC. Its protein product is CASSPGQTDGYTF.

This clonotype has just a few counts. This chain links TRBV20-1 with TRBJ1-2; D is uncertain. Germline V gene lookup returns CDR1 DFQATT and CDR2 SNEGSKA (reference sequence). V lost 6 bases and J 5 bases, leaving 10 bases between the germline ends. The CDR3 runs 11 residues. In nucleotides, the CDR3 is TGCAGTGCGACCCTAGAATATGGCTACACCTTC. This sequence encodes CSATLEYGYTF.

This clonotype was picked up a small number of times. The rearrangement uses TRBV6-2 or TRBV6-3 and TRBJ2-2; D may be TRBD2 (5 bases). The CDR3 runs to 16 residues. The V gene lost 2 bases and the J gene lost 1 base, with 11 bases spanning the gap. Germline V gene data show CDR1 as MNHEY and CDR2 as SVGEGT. CDR3 DNA sequence: TGTGCCAGCAGTTACACCCGGACTCAGAACACCGGGGAGCTGTTTTTT. It encodes CASSYTRTQNTGELFF.

CDR3 loop: CASSRGDTYEQYF. The CDR3 DNA reads as TGTGCCAGCAGCAGGGGCGATACCTACGAGCAGTACTTC. This chain uses TRBV6-2 or TRBV6-3 with TRBJ2-7, with D possibly matching TRBD1 (6 bases). Germline assignment: CDR1 MNHEY and CDR2 SVGEGT. The CDR3 has 13 residues. Trimming cost V 6 bases and J 2 bases, with 11 bases left between them.

This clonotype was counted only a few times. J is TRBJ1-1 and V is TRBV4-3; D not resolved. The V gene lost 1 base and the J gene lost 2 bases, with 11 bases spanning the gap. Germline CDR1 and CDR2: LGHNA and YSLEER. The CDR3 extends over 15 amino acids. CDR3 amino acids: CASSQGVGFNTEAFF. CDR3 sequence (DNA): TGCGCCAGCAGCCAAGGGGTAGGGTTTAACACTGAAGCTTTCTTT.

V and J are TRBV12-5 and TRBJ1-2; unclear D gene. Trimming removed 6 bases from V and 4 bases from J, with 6 bases in between. CDR3 length equals 11 residues. CDR1 and CDR2 (germline): LGHNT, FRNRAP. This CDR3 is CASGGRYGYTF. In DNA form, the CDR3 reads TGTGCTAGTGGGGGTCGCTATGGCTACACCTTC.